This T cell receptor beta chain emerged from a study of cytomegalovirus exposure and HLA in healthy donors. Study findings and constraints: The records held CMV serostatus as the only immune exposure information.

V was pared by 3 bases and J by 0 bases, with 13 bases between. This CDR3 has 16 amino acids. Germline CDR1 SGHVS, CDR2 FNYEAQ. A remark on this clone: Its antigen is undetermined.

PCR involved 60 Vbeta and 13 Jbeta primers. In the original workflow: Among the unique TCR beta chains that a later analysis counted, 75 million to 85 million in all, 10 million to 11 million were shared. The table came from immunoSEQ multiplex PCR; TCRdb's copy has only in-frame clones and leaves some out. Clone size and the V and J calls come from that table; the DNA yielded D and trimming. This sample contains tens of thousands of clones. This clonotype originated in a man aged 35 to 55 in good health and CMV-seronegative. The sequenced material came from PBMCs. The V call is TRBV7-6, the J call TRBJ2-3; the D is unclear. CDR3 protein: CASSFSRYPSTDTQYF. DNA for the CDR3: TGTGCCAGCAGCTTTAGCCGGTATCCTAGCACAGATACGCAGTATTTT. Using reference TRBV7-6 and TRBJ2-3 for the parts outside the CDR3, the full variable domain is GAGVSQSPRYKVTKRGQDVALRCDPISGHVSLYWYRQALGQGPEFLTYFNYEAQQDKSGLPNDRFSAERPEGSISTLTIQRTEQRDSAMYRCASSFSRYPSTDTQYFGPGTRLTVL.